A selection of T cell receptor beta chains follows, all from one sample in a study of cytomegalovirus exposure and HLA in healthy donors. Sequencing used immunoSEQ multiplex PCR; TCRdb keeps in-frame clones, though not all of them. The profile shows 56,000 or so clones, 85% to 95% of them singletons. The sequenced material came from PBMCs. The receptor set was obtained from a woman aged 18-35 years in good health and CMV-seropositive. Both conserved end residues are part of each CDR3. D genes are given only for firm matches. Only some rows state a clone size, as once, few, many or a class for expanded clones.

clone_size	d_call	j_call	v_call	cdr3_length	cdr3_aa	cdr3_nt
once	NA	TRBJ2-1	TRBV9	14	CASSPDTSYNEQFF	TGTGCCAGCAGCCCTGACACCTCCTACAATGAGCAGTTCTTC
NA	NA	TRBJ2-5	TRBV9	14	CASSSPRVQETQYF	TGTGCCAGCAGCTCCCCCCGGGTCCAAGAGACCCAGTACTTC
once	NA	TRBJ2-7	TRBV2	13	CASSVGHNYEQYF	TGTGCCAGCAGTGTCGGACACAACTACGAGCAGTACTTC
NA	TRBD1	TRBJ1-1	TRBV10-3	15	CAISSTGNRDTEAFF	TGTGCCATCAGCTCGACAGGGAACCGAGACACTGAAGCTTTCTTT
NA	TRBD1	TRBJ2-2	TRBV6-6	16	CASSDGQGANTGELFF	TGTGCCAGCAGCGACGGACAGGGGGCCAACACCGGGGAGCTGTTTTTT
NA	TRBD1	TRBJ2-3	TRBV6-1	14	CASSFQGVGGTQYF	TGTGCCAGCAGTTTTCAGGGGGTTGGGGGTACGCAGTATTTT
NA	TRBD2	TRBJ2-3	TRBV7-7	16	CASSQRLAGETDTQYF	TGTGCCAGCAGCCAGAGACTAGCGGGAGAGACAGATACGCAGTATTTT
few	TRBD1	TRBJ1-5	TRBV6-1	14	CASSRQGGNQPQHF	TGTGCCAGCAGTCGACAGGGAGGCAATCAGCCCCAGCATTTT
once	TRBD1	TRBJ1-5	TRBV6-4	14	CASSESGGGQPQHF	TGTGCCAGCAGTGAGTCAGGGGGCGGGCAGCCCCAGCATTTT
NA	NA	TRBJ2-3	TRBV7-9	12	CASRPGGDTQYF	TGTGCCAGCAGACCTGGGGGGGATACGCAGTATTTT
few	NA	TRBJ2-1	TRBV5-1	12	CASSLATYEQFF	TGCGCCAGCAGCTTGGCTACGTATGAGCAGTTCTTC
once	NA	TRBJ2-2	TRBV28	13	CASFQDNTGELFF	TGTGCCAGCTTCCAGGATAACACCGGGGAGCTGTTTTTT
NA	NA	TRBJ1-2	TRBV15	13	CATSREGSYGYTF	TGTGCCACCAGCAGAGAGGGCTCCTATGGCTACACCTTC
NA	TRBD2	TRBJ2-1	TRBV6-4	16	CASSETASGGGDWQFF	TGTGCCAGCAGCGAAACCGCTAGCGGGGGGGGCGATTGGCAGTTCTTC
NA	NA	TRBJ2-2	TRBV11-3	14	CASSLGRLGGELFF	TGTGCCAGCAGCTTGGGGCGTTTGGGCGGGGAGCTGTTTTTT
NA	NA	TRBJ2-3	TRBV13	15	CASSTGGSFTDTQYF	TGTGCCAGCAGTACGGGGGGCTCCTTCACAGATACGCAGTATTTT
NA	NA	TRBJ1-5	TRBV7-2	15	CASSPYSNFNQPQHF	TGTGCCAGCAGCCCCTACTCCAACTTCAATCAGCCCCAGCATTTT
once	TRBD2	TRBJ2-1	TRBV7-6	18	CASSLTSGGTSSYNEQFF	TGTGCCAGCAGCTTAACTAGCGGGGGGACGAGCTCCTACAATGAGCAGTTCTTC
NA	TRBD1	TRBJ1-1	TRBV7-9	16	CASSLAPGTVGTEAFF	TGTGCCAGCAGCCTAGCTCCCGGGACAGTGGGGACTGAAGCTTTCTTT
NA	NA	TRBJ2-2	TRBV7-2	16	CASQARGGGTTGELFF	TGTGCCAGCCAAGCTCGTGGCGGGGGCACCACCGGGGAGCTGTTTTTT
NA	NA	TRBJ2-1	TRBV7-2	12	CASSRAGFEQFF	TGTGCCAGCAGCCGAGCGGGCTTTGAGCAGTTCTTC
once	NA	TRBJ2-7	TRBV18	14	CASSPNPGAYEQYF	TGTGCCAGCTCACCAAACCCTGGGGCGTACGAGCAGTACTTC
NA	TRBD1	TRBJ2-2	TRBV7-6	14	CASSEGQPTGELFF	TGTGCCAGCAGCGAGGGACAGCCCACCGGGGAGCTGTTTTTT
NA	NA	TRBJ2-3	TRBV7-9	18	CASSLAAGSVSSTDTQYF	TGTGCCAGCAGCTTAGCGGCAGGAAGTGTTTCTAGCACAGATACGCAGTATTTT
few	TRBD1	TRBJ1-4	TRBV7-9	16	CASSLGTGQTNEKLFF	TGTGCCAGCAGCTTAGGGACAGGGCAAACTAATGAAAAACTGTTTTTT
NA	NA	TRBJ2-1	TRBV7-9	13	CASSVSGYNEQFF	TGTGCCAGCAGCGTTAGCGGATACAATGAGCAGTTCTTC